This T cell receptor beta chain was recovered during a study of blood T cells in healthy people across ages. With regard to this clonotype: Its cognate antigen is unknown.

The authors isolated at least 7 million PBMCs per sample. The second PCR ran 7 to 11 cycles with a sample-barcoded 5' primer and J-beta primers. TCRdb independently ran MiXCR on the 5' RACE reads; one entry per CDR3 protein. Of 1.5 million to 2 million distinct CDR3 sequences listed, roughly 50% are singletons. The study, taken as a whole, reports: Unknown CMV status may confound age-related changes in expanded clones. Significant beta diversity loss was already apparent by age roughly 38, declining roughly linearly.

This CDR3 is built from 15 residues. Trimming cost V 6 bases and J 5 bases, with 14 bases left between them. Germline V gene data show CDR1 as MNHNY and CDR2 as SVGAGI (reference sequence). The chain combines TRBV6-6 with TRBJ1-6; weak D call: TRBD1 (6 bases). Sequencing was carried out using blood. The receptor's source is a woman in her thirties or forties in good health. The CDR3 DNA reads TGTGCCAGCAGACCGAACAGGGTGGATAATTCACCCCTCCACTTT. It translates to CASRPNRVDNSPLHF.